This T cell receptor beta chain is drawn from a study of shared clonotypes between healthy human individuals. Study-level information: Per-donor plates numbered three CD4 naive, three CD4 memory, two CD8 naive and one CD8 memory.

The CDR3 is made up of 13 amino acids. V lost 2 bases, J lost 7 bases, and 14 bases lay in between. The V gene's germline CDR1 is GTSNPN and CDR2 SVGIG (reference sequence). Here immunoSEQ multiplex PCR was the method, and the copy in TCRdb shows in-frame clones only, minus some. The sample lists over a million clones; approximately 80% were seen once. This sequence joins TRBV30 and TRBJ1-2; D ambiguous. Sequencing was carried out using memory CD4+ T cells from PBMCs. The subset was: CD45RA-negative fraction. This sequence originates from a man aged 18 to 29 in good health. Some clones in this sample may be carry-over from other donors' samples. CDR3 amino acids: CAWSTLIGLGYTF. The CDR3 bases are TGTGCCTGGAGTACCCTAATCGGACTTGGCTACACCTTC.